Each of the 25 T cell receptor beta chains below was sequenced from the same sample in a study of blood T cell repertoires in COVID-19. TCRdb keeps only in-frame clones here, not all; method: immunoSEQ multiplex PCR. The table records around 390,000 clones, around nine tenths of them present only once. Sequenced sample: PBMCs or T cells enriched from blood (not recorded which). These receptors came from a woman aged 50 to 60 who had recovered from COVID-19.

The rearrangement uses TRBV30 and TRBJ2-1, with TRBD1 identical over 10 bases. The CDR3 totals 14 residues. Germline loops: CDR1 GTSNPN, CDR2 SVGIG (reference sequence). V lost 8 bases and J lost 4; bases outside the gene matches: 8. CDR3 DNA: TGTGCCGGGGCGGGGGACAGGGGTTACAATGAGCAGTTCTTC. Translation gives CAGAGDRGYNEQFF.

The V and J genes are TRBV19 and TRBJ1-5, with D possibly matching TRBD1 (6 bases). The CDR3 has 14 amino acids. V was shortened by 5 bases and J by 0 bases, with 8 bases between the two germline ends. Germline assignment: CDR1 LNHDA and CDR2 SQIVND (reference sequence). CDR3 nucleotide sequence: TGTGCCAGTAGTCGACAGGATAGCAATCAGCCCCAGCATTTT. It codes for CASSRQDSNQPQHF.

This clone was counted between two and nine times. The chain recombines TRBV7-3 with TRBJ1-1; D is perhaps TRBD1 (5 bases). In germline, CDR1 is SGHTA, CDR2 FQGTGA. With 4 bases removed from V and 0 bases from J, the gap between germline ends came to 6 bases. The CDR3 has 13 residues. This CDR3 is CASSSTVNTEAFF. In nucleotides, the CDR3 is TGTGCCAGCAGCTCGACAGTGAACACTGAAGCTTTCTTT.

The chain combines TRBV3-1 (or the pseudogene TRBV3-2) with TRBJ2-1; tentatively, D is TRBD2 (5 bases). The V end was cut by 4 bases, the J end by 6 bases, with 13 bases between. The length of the CDR3 is 14 residues. The V gene's germline CDR1 is LGHDT and CDR2 YNNKEL (reference sequence). In DNA, the CDR3 is TGTGCCAGCAGCCCCGTCGCTAGCTCCAATGAGCAGTTCTTC. This translates into CASSPVASSNEQFF.

The J gene is TRBJ1-2, the V gene TRBV10-3; D uncertain. This CDR3 is built from 17 residues. Per germline, CDR1 ENHRY and CDR2 SYGVKD. V lost 4 bases and J 3 bases, leaving 21 bases between the germline ends. The CDR3 loop is CAISGGRGSGGDYGYTF. CDR3 coding DNA: TGTGCCATCAGTGGGGGTAGAGGGTCGGGAGGTGACTATGGCTACACCTTC.

CDR3 amino acids: CASSSPSGEVLEAFF. DNA for the CDR3: TGTGCCAGCAGCTCCCCCTCCGGGGAGGTATTAGAAGCTTTCTTT. The genes are TRBV7-9 and TRBJ1-1, with D hard to call. This CDR3 spans 15 amino acids. Germline V gene data show CDR1 as SEHNR and CDR2 as FQNEAQ (reference sequence). V was trimmed by 4 bases and J by 8 bases, leaving 20 bases between them.

The V call is TRBV29-1, the J call TRBJ1-1, with 8 positions matching TRBD1. Germline CDR1 and CDR2: SQVTM and ANQGSEA. The CDR3 consists of 14 residues. J gave up 6 bases and V 3 bases, and 9 bases lay outside the gene matches. CDR3 region: CSVDYRGVGAEAFF. The CDR3 nucleotides are TGCAGCGTTGACTACAGGGGGGTCGGCGCTGAAGCTTTCTTT.

The V call is TRBV2, the J call TRBJ1-6; D possibly corresponds to TRBD1 (5 bases). The germline V gene encodes CDR1 SNHLY and CDR2 FYNNEI. Trimming removed 6 bases from V and 5 bases from J, with 14 bases in between. The CDR3 runs 15 residues. The CDR3 reads CASRISAGNNSPLHF. The CDR3 DNA reads as TGTGCCAGCAGGATTTCGGCAGGGAATAATTCACCCCTCCACTTT.

The chain recombines TRBV9 with TRBJ1-2; TRBD1 matches 12 bases. The CDR3 totals 17 residues. Trimming removed 0 bases from V and 4 bases from J; junction bases left unmatched: 7. The germline gives CDR1 SGDLS, CDR2 YYNGEE. The CDR3 protein is CASSVATGTGGPYGYTF. The DNA of the CDR3 is TGTGCCAGCAGCGTAGCTACGGGGACAGGGGGCCCCTATGGCTACACCTTC.

The rearrangement links TRBV6-4 to TRBJ2-1; D unresolved. Germline V lookup: CDR1 MRHNA, CDR2 SNTAGT. V lost 6 bases and J 5 bases, leaving 8 bases between the germline ends. The CDR3 contains 12 residues. The CDR3 protein is CASRVQDNEQFF. The CDR3 coding sequence is TGTGCCAGCAGAGTGCAGGACAATGAGCAGTTCTTC.

Details on this clone: The sample has other DNA sequences that encode this CDR3 too. The V call is TRBV5-1, the J call TRBJ1-1, with D hard to call. The germline CDR1 and CDR2 sequences are SGHRS and YFSETQ. The germline V and J ends were trimmed by 0 bases and 2 bases, with 8 bases remaining between them. This CDR3 has 14 amino acids. This CDR3 reads CASSLAQTNTEAFF. The CDR3 DNA sequence: TGCGCCAGCAGCTTGGCACAGACCAACACTGAAGCTTTCTTT.

The chain uses TRBV2 and TRBJ1-6, with D maybe TRBD1 (5 bases). The V gene's germline CDR1 is SNHLY and CDR2 FYNNEI. The CDR3 consists of 14 residues. The V end lost 8 bases, the J end lost 6 bases, and 14 bases lay between the germline ends. Here the CDR3 reads CASSQGRTNSPLHF. In nucleotides, the CDR3 is TGTGCCAGCTCCCAGGGCAGGACTAATTCACCCCTCCACTTT.

The chain is built from TRBV28 and TRBJ1-2; perhaps TRBD1 as D (6 bases). Germline CDR1 and CDR2: MDHEN and SYDVKM. This CDR3 contains 13 residues. The germline V and J ends were trimmed by 2 bases and 8 bases, with 12 bases remaining between them. The CDR3 sequence: CASSLPGQRGYTF. CDR3 nucleotide sequence: TGTGCCAGCAGTTTACCCGGACAGCGGGGCTACACCTTC.

This clone was detected once. The rearrangement uses TRBV27 and TRBJ1-2, with D unclear. The germline gives CDR1 MNHEY, CDR2 SMNVEV (reference sequence). This CDR3 region has 16 residues. Trimming left V 4 bases short and J 8 bases short, with 23 bases between. CDR3 in amino acids: CASSSLSTGIFEGYTF. The CDR3 DNA is TGTGCCAGCAGTTCCCTAAGCACGGGGATTTTTGAAGGCTACACCTTC.

The V call is TRBV7-2, the J call TRBJ1-1; the match to TRBD1 covers 7 bases. This CDR3 contains 15 residues. The ends lost 5 bases at V and 5 bases at J; junction bases unmatched: 11. Germline-derived CDR1 and CDR2 are SGHTA and FQGNSA. The CDR3 region is CASSKTGSGGTEAFF. CDR3 sequence (DNA): TGTGCCAGCAGCAAGACAGGGTCAGGAGGGACTGAAGCTTTCTTT. Variable domain in full (rest from reference TRBV7-2 and TRBJ1-1): GAGVSQSPSNKVTEKGKDVELRCDPISGHTALYWYRQSLGQGLEFLIYFQGNSAPDKSGLPSDRFSAERTGGSVSTLTIQRTQQEDSAVYLCASSKTGSGGTEAFFGQGTRLTVV.

The gene calls are TRBV21-1 and TRBJ1-5; whether TRBD1, the table's D call, matches the DNA was not checked. TRBV21-1 is classified as a pseudogene. This CDR3 contains 20 residues. Here the CDR3 reads CASSKREDRAMIYSNQPQHF. The CDR3 DNA sequence: TGTGCCAGCAGCAAAAGGGAGGACAGGGCGATGATTTATAGCAATCAGCCCCAGCATTTT.

This sequence joins TRBV5-1 and TRBJ1-3; the D is unclear. The germline V and J ends were trimmed by 7 bases and 4 bases, with 9 bases remaining between them. The length of the CDR3 is 12 residues. The germline V gene has CDR1 SGHRS and CDR2 YFSETQ. CDR3: CASSSGGNTIYF. Here the CDR3 DNA reads TGCGCCAGCTCGTCGGGGGGAAACACCATATATTTT.

The chain carries TRBV12-5 and TRBJ2-3, with D possibly TRBD2 on 6 matching bases. V was shortened by 0 bases and J by 4 bases, with 20 bases between the two germline ends. The CDR3 contains 18 residues. CDR1 is LGHNT, CDR2 FRNRAP, per germline. CDR3 protein: CASGLVRRGLLSPDTQYF. The CDR3 coding sequence is TGTGCTAGTGGTTTGGTACGTAGGGGACTTCTAAGCCCAGATACGCAGTATTTT.

This chain joins TRBV5-1 and TRBJ2-6; D ambiguous. The CDR3 has 13 amino acids. Germline V CDR1 and CDR2: SGHRS, YFSETQ. V lost 4 bases and J lost 2, with 4 bases in between. The CDR3 DNA follows: TGCGCCAGCAGCCCGGCTGGGGCCAACGTCCTGACTTTC. It translates to CASSPAGANVLTF.

The CDR3 here is CASSEGLTLSTDTQYF. The CDR3 DNA sequence: TGCGCCAGCAGTGAGGGACTAACCCTAAGCACAGATACGCAGTATTTT. The chain links TRBV10-2 to TRBJ2-3; D is perhaps TRBD2 (6 bases). Germline CDR1 is WSHSY and CDR2 is SAAADI. The CDR3 runs 16 residues. V gave up 2 bases and J gave up 0 bases, with 12 bases separating them.

This chain connects TRBV7-2 to TRBJ1-1, with D uncertain. There are 16 residues in the CDR3. The V gene lost 5 bases and the J gene lost 1 base, with 17 bases spanning the gap. In germline, CDR1 is SGHTA, CDR2 FQGNSA. CDR3 bases: TGTGCCAGCAGCCTAGACGGGTGGCCTAGGAACACTGAAGCTTTCTTT. Translation gives CASSLDGWPRNTEAFF.

This chain uses TRBV15 with TRBJ2-1; 10 nucleotides agree with TRBD1. CDR1 is LNHNV, CDR2 YYDKDF, per germline (reference sequence). V lost 0 bases to trimming and J lost 15 bases; unmatched junction nucleotides: 5. The CDR3 covers 13 residues. CDR3 sequence (DNA): TGTGCCACCAGCAGAGATACGGGACAGGGGACGTTCTTC. This encodes CATSRDTGQGTFF.

The rearrangement uses TRBV3-1 (or the pseudogene TRBV3-2) and TRBJ1-2; no firm D call. Per germline, CDR1 LGHDT and CDR2 YNNKEL (reference sequence). V lost 3 bases and J 7 bases, leaving 18 bases between the germline ends. The CDR3 totals 15 residues. CDR3 amino acids: CASSQDAGSPGGYTF. The CDR3 DNA reads TGTGCCAGCAGCCAGGACGCGGGGTCGCCGGGTGGCTACACCTTC.

This chain connects TRBV21-1 to TRBJ1-6. TRBV21-1 is a pseudogene segment. This CDR3 is 22 amino acids long. The CDR3, as DNA: TGTGCCAGCAGCAAAGTGGAGGAGAGATTTGGGCTGTGGGGCTCCTATAATTCACCCCTCCACTTT. Its protein product is CASSKVEERFGLWGSYNSPLHF.

The chain has TRBV5-1 and TRBJ1-2; D is possibly TRBD1 (5 bases). Germline CDR1 reads SGHRS; CDR2 reads YFSETQ. V lost 0 bases, J lost 13 bases, and 16 bases lay in between. This CDR3 has 13 amino acids. This CDR3 is CASSLDPTTATTF. DNA for the CDR3: TGCGCCAGCAGCTTGGACCCCACGACAGCAACCACCTTC.